The source of this T cell receptor beta chain is a study of graft-versus-host responses after intestinal transplantation. As regards this clone: Its antigen is unidentified.

TCRdb's copy holds only in-frame clones and misses some; the assay was immunoSEQ multiplex PCR. The sample includes approximately 76,000 clones, about 80% of them seen just once. The sequencing here drew on unstimulated CD4+ T cells sorted from spleen or lymph node cells, taken before transplant. This receptor was obtained from a human donor who was the organ donor for an intestinal transplant.

DNA of the CDR3: TGTGCCTGGAGTGTCGGGACAGCCTACGAGCAGTACGTC. Translating it yields CAWSVGTAYEQYV. The V call is TRBV30, the J call TRBJ2-7, with 7 bases identical to TRBD1. The junction had 1 base not matched to a gene; V was cut back by 0 bases and J by 2 bases. This CDR3 region has 13 residues. Germline V gene data show CDR1 as GTSNPN and CDR2 as SVGIG (reference sequence).